The 4 T cell receptor beta chains given below trace back to one sample, sequenced in a study of blood T cell repertoires in COVID-19. Data came from immunoSEQ multiplex PCR; TCRdb stores just in-frame clones and leaves some out. The sample shows some 19,000 clones, approximately 91% of them seen only once. Sequencing was performed on peripheral blood. The source of these receptors is a human donor in a cohort sampled during active COVID-19. The donor label of this sample is uncertain.

This clone was counted between two and nine times. The chain combines TRBV2 with TRBJ1-1; perhaps TRBD1 as D (5 bases). The V end was cut by 1 base, the J end by 6 bases, with 12 bases between. Germline V gene lookup returns CDR1 SNHLY and CDR2 FYNNEI. This CDR3 is 14 amino acids long. CDR3: CASSEGRVGSEAFF. Written as DNA, the CDR3 is TGTGCCAGCAGTGAAGGCAGGGTCGGATCTGAAGCTTTCTTT.

The genes are TRBV5-1 and TRBJ2-2; 7 nucleotides match TRBD1. CDR1 SGHRS and CDR2 YFSETQ come from the germline V gene. This CDR3 has 13 residues. Unmatched junction bases numbered 2, after V lost 5 bases and J lost 4 bases. In nucleotides, the CDR3 is TGCGCCAGCAGTAGGGACAGCACCGGGGAGCTGTTTTTT. Translated, it gives CASSRDSTGELFF.

The chain recombines TRBV28 with TRBJ1-4; 12 bases agree with TRBD1. In germline, CDR1 is MDHEN, CDR2 SYDVKM. The CDR3 runs 19 residues. Losses at the gene ends were 6 bases for V and 7 bases for J; bases not matched to a gene: 18. The CDR3 spells CASRPPSGTGGAISEKLFF. DNA for the CDR3: TGTGCCAGCAGACCCCCCTCCGGGACAGGGGGCGCGATAAGTGAAAAACTGTTTTTT.

This clone was recorded once. The chain couples TRBV14 to TRBJ2-1, with 11 bases identical to TRBD1. Trimming cost V 4 bases and J 7 bases; bases outside gene matches: 3. The CDR3 has 14 residues. Germline V gene sequence: CDR1 SGHDN, CDR2 FVKESK. The CDR3 is CASSPRDRGNEQFF. The CDR3 DNA follows: TGTGCCAGCAGCCCCCGGGACAGGGGGAATGAGCAGTTCTTC.